This T cell receptor beta chain was recovered during a study of early T cells in non-severe SARS-CoV-2 infection (dated by TCRdb to about 2021). Background on the whole study: Bulk RNA from unsorted whole blood was used for TCR sequencing, so alpha and beta chains could not be paired. Results the study describes overall, beyond this receptor: VDJdb matching was skewed toward anti-spike CD8 responses, so virus-specific expansions were likely underestimated and private and CD4 specificities were missed.

The CDR3 numbers 16 residues from cysteine through phenylalanine. CDR3 DNA is the only sequence kept; it has 48 bases, read in frame from the first base. CDR1 and CDR2 were assigned from the germline V gene (reference sequence) as SEHNR and FQNEAQ. V trim: 5 bases; J trim: 2 bases; unmatched bases: 10. Set within a cohort of healthcare workers in London, UK, this nested case-control study involved weekly PCR testing of nasopharyngeal swabs along with blood sampling. Between 23 and 31 March 2020, the week of the UK lockdown, healthcare workers were enrolled and then followed up weekly for as long as 16 weeks. The protocol used for the library was 5' RACE. Sequencing relied on a NextSeq 500. The TCR library protocol attached unique molecular identifiers to individual cDNA molecules to correct for sequencing error and PCR bias. Sequencing covered both TCR alpha and beta chains, and within each sample the abundances of alpha and beta sequences were tightly co-correlated. The authors processed their data as follows. V gene, J gene and CDR3 annotation of TCR sequences was performed with Decombinator V4. TCRs were defined as expanded if a significant change between any two time points was detected under a Poisson model with p below 0.0001. Abundances of TCRs were expressed as counts per million after normalisation to the total number of TCRs sequenced in each sample. MAIT TCRs were defined by TRAV1-2 paired with TRAJ12, TRAJ20 or TRAJ33, and iNKT TCRs by TRAV10 paired with TRAJ18. VDJdb, accessed 1 November 2021, was searched for CMV, EBV and SARS-CoV-2 annotated TCRs, excluding TCRs annotated for multiple antigens. TCRdb reworked the public reads: Q25 trimming with fastp, MiXCR clone assembly, productive beta chains retained. Each CDR3 protein appears once, grouped with its most common genes and DNA. The V and J calls were not made by the authors but by TCRdb's processing. This sample comprises more than 60,000 distinct CDR3 sequences, more than 4% of them detected only once. Approximately 5% of the sample goes to the ten largest clones.

Of note for this clonotype: What antigen it recognizes has not been identified. The record has no base qualities; no much larger clone is one base away.

Material: whole blood. The V and J genes are TRBV7-9 and TRBJ1-2, and TRBD1 aligns with 8 junction nucleotides. This TCR was sampled from an adult who was a healthcare worker with PCR-confirmed SARS-CoV-2 infection or an uninfected control (not recorded which). The CDR3 is CASSRTGQGGNYGYTF. The nucleotides are TGTGCCAGCAGCCGAACAGGACAGGGTGGGAACTATGGCTACACCTTC.